The 21 T cell receptor beta chains below come from one sample, sequenced in a study of blood T cell repertoires in COVID-19. The table came from immunoSEQ multiplex PCR; TCRdb's copy has only in-frame clones and leaves some out. The data show 300,000 to 450,000 clones, more than 75% seen once. Sequencing was carried out using peripheral blood. Source of these receptors: a human donor in a cohort sampled during active COVID-19.

The chain employs TRBV30 and TRBJ2-1; TRBD2 agrees at 7 bases. Per the germline V gene, CDR1 is GTSNPN and CDR2 is SVGIG (reference sequence). Germline trimming cut 0 bases from V and 9 bases from J; bases unmatched to any gene: 5. This CDR3 is 13 amino acids long. In DNA form, the CDR3 reads TGTGCCTGGAGTGTAAAGGGCGGGGGTGAGCAGTTCTTC. It codes for CAWSVKGGGEQFF. The variable domain in full, completed from reference TRBV30 and TRBJ2-1, reads SQTIHQWPATLVQPVGSPLSLECTVEGTSNPNLYWYRQAAGRGLQLLFYSVGIGQISSEVPQNLSASRPQDRQFILSSKKLLLSDSGFYLCAWSVKGGGEQFFGPGTRLTVL.

J is TRBJ1-5 and V is TRBV4-1; D perhaps matches TRBD1 (5 bases). Trimming left V 2 bases short and J 6 bases short, with 11 bases between. The CDR3 consists of 14 residues. CDR1 is MGHRA, CDR2 YSYEKL, per germline. CDR3 DNA sequence: TGCGCCAGCAGCCAACAGGGTCTAAGTCAGCCCCAGCATTTT. Amino acid sequence: CASSQQGLSQPQHF.

The V call is TRBV5-6, the J call TRBJ2-2; 13 positions agree with TRBD2. The CDR3 is 16 residues long. V shed 5 bases, J shed 7 bases, and the junction held 8 bases outside the gene matches. The germline CDR1 and CDR2 sequences are SGHDT and YYEEEE. Here the CDR3 DNA reads TGTGCCAGCAGTTCACTAGCGGGAGGGCCCCACGGGGAGCTGTTTTTT. It codes for CASSSLAGGPHGELFF.

This clone has more than one count but fewer than ten. The chain recombines TRBV30 with TRBJ1-5; D perhaps matches TRBD1 (5 bases). V lost 2 bases and J lost 7, with 15 bases in between. The CDR3 runs to 14 residues. In germline, CDR1 is GTSNPN, CDR2 SVGIG (reference sequence). CDR3 sequence reads: CAWSQGPRQQPQHF. In DNA, the CDR3 is TGTGCCTGGAGTCAGGGCCCTAGGCAACAGCCCCAGCATTTT.

In the case of this clone: Other DNA sequences in the same sample also yield this CDR3. This rearrangement joins TRBV19 to TRBJ1-4; TRBD1 matches 7 bases. This CDR3 has 15 residues. CDR1 and CDR2 from the germline V gene are LNHDA and SQIVND (reference sequence). With V trimmed by 3 bases and J by 5 bases, 6 bases remained unmatched. The CDR3 region has the DNA TGTGCCAGTAGTATCGGACAGGCCCCAAATGAAAAACTGTTTTTT. Translated: CASSIGQAPNEKLFF.

V gene TRBV3-1 (or the pseudogene TRBV3-2) combines with J gene TRBJ2-5, with a tentative D call TRBD2 (5 bases). The CDR3 has 15 amino acids. Trimming left V 1 base short and J 12 bases short, with 21 bases between. Germline values: CDR1 LGHDT, CDR2 YNNKEL (reference sequence). The CDR3 DNA follows: TGTGCCAGCAGCCAAGGAGGGTTGGGTGATCTAGGAGAGTACTTC. It yields the protein CASSQGGLGDLGEYF.

The V call is TRBV5-6, the J call TRBJ1-5; 7 nucleotides match TRBD1. Per the germline V gene, CDR1 is SGHDT and CDR2 is YYEEEE. CDR3 size: 16 residues. V dropped 4 bases and J dropped 1; count of bases not matched to a gene: 8. DNA of the CDR3: TGTGCCAGCAGCGAGATGACAGGGTTGAGCAATCAGCCCCAGCATTTT. It translates to CASSEMTGLSNQPQHF. The whole variable domain, remainder taken from reference TRBV5-6 and TRBJ1-5, is DAGVTQSPTHLIKTRGQQVTLRCSPKSGHDTVSWYQQALGQGPQFIFQYYEEEERQRGNFPDRFSGHQFPNYSSELNVNALLLGDSALYLCASSEMTGLSNQPQHFGDGTRLSIL.

The V and J genes are TRBV28 and TRBJ1-3; possible D gene TRBD1, 6 bases. The V gene's germline CDR1 is MDHEN and CDR2 SYDVKM. Trimming cost V 2 bases and J 4 bases, with 15 bases left between them. The CDR3 sequence is 16 residues long. CDR3 nucleotide sequence: TGTGCCAGCAGTTTAAACGTGGACAGTTCCGGAAACACCATATATTTT. It is translated as CASSLNVDSSGNTIYF.

V is TRBV28 and J is TRBJ2-7, with no clear D. The CDR3 sequence is 12 residues long. Germline V gives CDR1 MDHEN, CDR2 SYDVKM. V lost 8 bases and J 7 bases, leaving 15 bases between the germline ends. The CDR3 nucleotides read TGTGCCAGCGAGCCTCGGTACGGGGAGCAGTACTTC. It codes for CASEPRYGEQYF.

The chain joins TRBV3-1 (or the pseudogene TRBV3-2) to TRBJ2-3; 9 bases are shared with TRBD2. This CDR3 comprises 19 residues. J was trimmed by 5 bases and V by 0 bases; bases with no gene match: 15. The germline V gene encodes CDR1 LGHDT and CDR2 YNNKEL (reference sequence). CDR3 nucleotide sequence: TGTGCCAGCAGCCAAGATTGGGGGGCTGGCGGGGGGGCCGAAGATACGCAGTATTTT. Its protein product is CASSQDWGAGGGAEDTQYF.

The rearrangement joins TRBV27 to TRBJ2-1; TRBD2 matches 12 bases. The CDR3 consists of 15 residues. Germline V gene data show CDR1 as MNHEY and CDR2 as SMNVEV (reference sequence). Germline trimming cut 5 bases from V and 9 bases from J; bases unmatched to any gene: 8. The CDR3 loop reads CASSAQLAGGGEQFF. In nucleotides, the CDR3 is TGTGCCAGCAGTGCCCAACTAGCGGGAGGCGGTGAGCAGTTCTTC.

The V call is TRBV6-1, the J call TRBJ1-6; D call uncertain. V was cut by 2 bases and J by 10 bases, with 12 bases left in between. The CDR3 consists of 14 residues. CDR1 MNHNS and CDR2 SASEGT come from the germline V gene. The CDR3 DNA follows: TGTGCCAGCAGTGAAACGCAGGCAAACTCACCCCTCCACTTT. Amino acids: CASSETQANSPLHF.

Concerning this clone: Other DNA sequences within the sample encode an identical CDR3. The chain joins TRBV29-1 to TRBJ2-2; D gene uncertain. The V end was cut by 4 bases, the J end by 0 bases, with 6 bases between. CDR1 and CDR2 from the germline V gene are SQVTM and ANQGSEA. This CDR3 has 13 residues. DNA for the CDR3: TGCAGCGTTGGCGGCTCGAACACCGGGGAGCTGTTTTTT. This sequence encodes CSVGGSNTGELFF.

The chain is built from TRBV12-1 and TRBJ2-7; the table's D call, TRBD2, was not checked against the DNA. TRBV12-1 is a pseudogene locus. The length of the CDR3 is 16 residues. The CDR3 reads CASSPGLAPKVYEQYF. The DNA of the CDR3 is TGTGCCAGCAGCCCCGGACTAGCCCCGAAAGTCTACGAGCAGTACTTC.

This chain links TRBV18 with TRBJ1-2; D remains ambiguous. The CDR3 is made up of 14 amino acids. V gave up 6 bases and J gave up 2 bases, with 13 bases separating them. Germline values: CDR1 KGHSH, CDR2 LQKENI. As DNA, the CDR3 is TGTGCCAGCTCGCCTGAAGGAGGGAACTATGGCTACACCTTC. Amino acid sequence: CASSPEGGNYGYTF.

This sequence joins TRBV29-1 and TRBJ1-2, with D unresolved. This CDR3 spans 14 amino acids. The germline V gene has CDR1 SQVTM and CDR2 ANQGSEA. Trimming pared 4 bases from V and 6 bases from J, leaving 18 bases between. The CDR3 is CSVGFRQQVDGYTF. In DNA, the CDR3 is TGCAGCGTTGGGTTCCGGCAGCAGGTGGATGGCTACACCTTC.

The V gene is TRBV5-1, the J gene TRBJ2-2; possibly TRBD1 for D (6 bases). V lost 1 base and J lost 4, with 11 bases in between. The germline V gene encodes CDR1 SGHRS and CDR2 YFSETQ. The CDR3 runs 15 residues. This chain's CDR3 is CASSLSRGFTGELFF. For the CDR3, the DNA is TGCGCCAGCAGCTTGTCCAGGGGATTCACCGGGGAGCTGTTTTTT.

The chain is built from TRBV6-5 and TRBJ2-6; D is possibly TRBD1 (5 bases). Trimming removed 7 bases at V and 2 bases at J, with 12 bases between. Germline CDR1 is MNHEY and CDR2 is SVGAGI. The CDR3 has 15 residues. CDR3 DNA: TGTGCCAGCAAAAGAATCAGGGCTGGGGCCAACGTCCTGACTTTC. Translating gives CASKRIRAGANVLTF.

The V call is TRBV6-2 or TRBV6-3, the J call TRBJ1-1; 9 positions agree with TRBD1. Germline V gene lookup returns CDR1 MNHEY and CDR2 SVGEGT. There are 15 residues in the CDR3. The ends lost 7 bases at V and 3 bases at J; junction bases unmatched: 9. The CDR3 DNA sequence: TGTGCCAGCATCCCAACAGGGGGCGAGTACACTGAAGCTTTCTTT. Amino acids: CASIPTGGEYTEAFF.

This clone appeared once. The rearrangement links TRBV5-6 to TRBJ1-1; D is possibly TRBD1 (5 bases). The V gene lost 4 bases and the J gene lost 5 bases, with 12 bases spanning the gap. CDR3 size: 13 residues. Germline V gene sequence: CDR1 SGHDT, CDR2 YYEEEE. As DNA, the CDR3 is TGTGCCAGCAGCAGGGGCTTAGGGACTGAAGCTTTCTTT. It translates to CASSRGLGTEAFF.

This clone was detected once. CDR3 in amino acids: CASSLAQYSGANVLTF. As DNA, the CDR3 is TGCGCCAGCAGCTTGGCGCAGTACTCTGGGGCCAACGTCCTGACTTTC. The chain joins TRBV5-1 to TRBJ2-6; D unclear. V shed 0 bases and J shed 0 bases, with 7 bases lying between them. The CDR3 totals 16 residues. Germline V lookup: CDR1 SGHRS, CDR2 YFSETQ.